The rows below give T cell receptor beta chains drawn from one sample of a study of T-cell reconstitution after alpha-beta-depleted transplantation in children. One entry per CDR3 protein results from TCRdb running MiXCR on the PCR reads. The repertoire consists of more than 450,000 distinct CDR3 sequences, with around 19% occurring once and the leading ten covering 2.5% to 3.5%. Here the sequenced sample was PBMCs from the stem cell graft donor, taken from the stem cell graft. Receptors originate from a human donor who donated a stem cell graft to a child with acute lymphoblastic leukemia. Both conserved end residues are part of each CDR3. D genes are given only for firm matches. Only some rows state a clone size, as once, few, many or a class for expanded clones.

-,TRBJ2-7,-,TRBV6-2/TRBV6-3,CASSYDGAGVTYEQYF,TGTGCCAGCAGTTACGATGGGGCAGGGGTCACCTACGAGCAGTACTTC
few,TRBJ2-7,TRBD2,TRBV5-1,CASSLELAGAYEQYF,TGCGCCAGCAGCTTGGAGCTAGCGGGAGCCTACGAGCAGTACTTC
few,TRBJ1-2,TRBD1,TRBV20-1,CSARRGPRASNYGYTF,TGCAGTGCTAGAAGGGGGCCCCGCGCCTCTAACTATGGCTACACCTTC
few,TRBJ1-1,-,TRBV5-1,CASSLDGGTEAFF,TGCGCCAGCAGCTTGGACGGGGGCACTGAAGCTTTCTTT
many,TRBJ2-3,TRBD1,TRBV7-7,CASSLTGGTGGSTQYF,TGTGCCAGCAGCTTGACCGGTGGGACAGGTGGAAGTACGCAGTATTTT
-,TRBJ1-2,-,TRBV12-3/TRBV12-4,CASSFTARQASSYGYTF,TGTGCCAGCAGTTTTACGGCCCGGCAGGCGAGCAGCTATGGCTACACCTTC
few,TRBJ2-3,TRBD2,TRBV7-6,CASSHSPTSGSKGTQYF,TGTGCCAGCAGCCACTCGCCGACTAGCGGGAGCAAGGGTACGCAGTATTTT
once,TRBJ2-7,-,TRBV5-1,CASSKTGQAYLADSSYEQYF,TGCGCCAGCAGCAAAACGGGACAGGCTTACCTAGCGGATAGCTCCTACGAGCAGTACTTC
few,TRBJ1-5,-,TRBV20-1,CSASRAIEYSNQPQHF,TGCAGTGCTAGTAGGGCAATAGAGTATAGCAATCAGCCCCAGCATTTT
few,TRBJ1-5,-,TRBV19,CASTVGGGNQPQHF,TGTGCCAGTACCGTGGGGGGTGGCAATCAGCCCCAGCATTTT
-,TRBJ2-5,-,TRBV5-1,CASSLTAPGPAGETQYF,TGCGCCAGCAGCTTGACGGCCCCAGGACCCGCCGGAGAGACCCAGTACTTC
-,TRBJ2-7,TRBD2,TRBV20-1,CSARTSGDSYEQYF,TGCAGTGCTAGGACTAGCGGGGACTCCTACGAGCAGTACTTC
few,TRBJ2-5,TRBD2,TRBV12-3/TRBV12-4,CASTPGTSGETQYF,TGTGCCAGCACCCCTGGGACTAGCGGAGAGACCCAGTACTTC
few,TRBJ2-7,-,TRBV5-1,CASSLTQAEQYF,TGCGCCAGCAGCTTGACTCAGGCCGAGCAGTACTTC
few,TRBJ1-1,-,TRBV6-1,CASSELGRGNTEAFF,TGTGCCAGCAGTGAATTGGGGAGAGGGAACACTGAAGCTTTCTTT
-,TRBJ1-6,-,TRBV6-1,CASRKGNSPLHF,TGTGCCAGCAGAAAGGGAAATTCACCCCTCCACTTT
-,TRBJ1-1,-,TRBV30,CAWSAGAGDTEAFF,TGTGCCTGGAGTGCAGGGGCGGGGGACACTGAAGCTTTCTTT
few,TRBJ2-7,TRBD1,TRBV5-1,CASSTDRGLGEQYF,TGCGCCAGCAGCACGGACAGGGGGCTAGGGGAGCAGTACTTC
few,TRBJ2-7,-,TRBV5-1,CASSRDFGEQYF,TGCGCCAGCAGCCGGGACTTCGGGGAGCAGTACTTC
few,TRBJ2-3,TRBD1,TRBV11-1,CASSPYSDRATSTDTQYF,TGTGCCAGCAGCCCCTACTCGGACAGGGCAACCTCCACAGATACGCAGTATTTT
-,TRBJ2-5,TRBD2,TRBV20-1,CSARDPFWREGETQYF,TGCAGTGCTAGAGACCCGTTCTGGAGGGAGGGGGAGACCCAGTACTTC
few,TRBJ2-7,-,TRBV5-1,CASSLEDFRSSYEQYF,TGCGCCAGCAGCTTGGAGGATTTCCGGAGCTCCTACGAGCAGTACTTC
-,TRBJ2-1,TRBD2,TRBV11-2,CASSLDIGTSPYNEQFF,TGTGCCAGCAGCTTAGATATAGGGACTAGCCCTTACAATGAGCAGTTCTTC
-,TRBJ2-7,-,TRBV27,CASSLGTIVNEQYF,TGTGCCAGCAGTCTAGGGACAATCGTGAACGAGCAGTACTTC
many,TRBJ2-6,TRBD1,TRBV5-5,CASSLGRGPGANVLTF,TGTGCCAGCAGCTTGGGCAGGGGGCCGGGGGCCAACGTCCTGACTTTC
-,TRBJ2-7,-,TRBV20-1,CSARPSRYSYEQYF,TGCAGTGCTAGACCCTCTAGATATTCCTACGAGCAGTACTTC
many,TRBJ2-3,-,TRBV20-1,CSAAPPYLMDTQYF,TGCAGTGCTGCCCCCCCCTATCTAATGGATACGCAGTATTTT
-,TRBJ2-7,TRBD2,TRBV4-1,CASSLTSAHEQYF,TGCGCCAGCAGCCTCACTAGCGCACACGAGCAGTACTTC
few,TRBJ2-7,-,TRBV5-6,CASSQGVGGTYEQYF,TGTGCCAGCAGCCAAGGGGTCGGTGGAACCTACGAGCAGTACTTC
-,TRBJ2-5,-,TRBV27,CASSLSVTRGQTQYF,TGTGCCAGCAGTTTATCGGTGACAAGGGGACAGACCCAGTACTTC
few,TRBJ2-7,TRBD1,TRBV12-3/TRBV12-4,CASSSTGDEYF,TGTGCCAGCAGTTCGACAGGGGATGAATACTTC
-,TRBJ2-1,TRBD2,TRBV7-2,CASSPTSGAPNEQFF,TGTGCCAGCAGCCCGACTAGCGGGGCGCCCAATGAGCAGTTCTTC
-,TRBJ2-7,-,TRBV7-9,CASSLRAAEQYF,TGTGCCAGCAGCTTACGGGCAGCCGAGCAGTACTTC
few,TRBJ2-1,-,TRBV20-1,CSTFGEDGRNEQFF,TGCAGTACTTTTGGGGAGGATGGGAGGAATGAGCAGTTCTTC
few,TRBJ2-7,TRBD2,TRBV4-1,CASSQVLADITYEQYF,TGCGCCAGCAGCCAGGTTCTAGCGGATATTACCTACGAGCAGTACTTC
-,TRBJ1-1,-,TRBV12-3/TRBV12-4,CASSSHVNTEAFF,TGTGCCAGCAGTTCACATGTGAACACTGAAGCTTTCTTT
few,TRBJ2-3,-,TRBV6-4,CASSEGRASGTDTQYF,TGTGCCAGCAGTGAGGGGCGAGCCAGCGGGACAGATACGCAGTATTTT
-,TRBJ2-1,TRBD2,TRBV27,CASSHRTSGINEQFF,TGTGCCAGCAGCCACCGGACTAGCGGGATTAATGAGCAGTTCTTC
-,TRBJ2-3,-,TRBV7-2,CASSSLSSRTDTQYF,TGTGCCAGCAGCTCCCTTAGTTCGCGCACAGATACGCAGTATTTT
few,TRBJ2-1,-,TRBV6-5,CASSYFDEQFF,TGTGCCAGCAGTTACTTTGATGAGCAGTTCTTC
-,TRBJ2-1,-,TRBV5-1,CASSWQRTSYNEQFF,TGCGCCAGCAGCTGGCAGCGGACGTCTTACAATGAGCAGTTCTTC
few,TRBJ1-4,TRBD1,TRBV5-1,CASSFRQGATNEKLFF,TGCGCCAGCAGCTTTAGACAGGGGGCAACTAATGAAAAACTGTTTTTT
-,TRBJ2-3,-,TRBV29-1,CSSRTDTQYF,TGCAGCTCCCGCACAGATACGCAGTATTTT
-,TRBJ1-5,-,TRBV20-1,CSARATGNQPQHF,TGCAGTGCTAGAGCTACAGGAAATCAGCCCCAGCATTTT
-,TRBJ1-1,-,TRBV5-1,CASSSEMGTEAFF,TGCGCCAGCAGCTCCGAGATGGGCACTGAAGCTTTCTTT
-,TRBJ2-7,-,TRBV24-1,CATSATVNYEQYF,TGTGCCACCTCAGCGACGGTAAACTACGAGCAGTACTTC
-,TRBJ2-7,-,TRBV7-9,CASSPAGRRVGGGEQYF,TGTGCCAGCAGCCCAGCCGGGAGACGTGTGGGTGGTGGCGAGCAGTACTTC
few,TRBJ2-2,-,TRBV7-2,CASSHYLTTGELFF,TGTGCCAGCAGCCACTATCTAACTACCGGGGAGCTGTTTTTT
-,TRBJ2-1,-,TRBV27,CASTSALDHNEQFF,TGTGCCAGCACCAGCGCCCTAGACCACAATGAGCAGTTCTTC
-,TRBJ2-6,-,TRBV5-1,CASSAYKNSGANVLTF,TGCGCCAGCAGCGCCTACAAGAACTCTGGGGCCAACGTCCTGACTTTC
-,TRBJ2-7,TRBD1,TRBV13,CASRKQGYYEQYF,TGTGCCAGCAGGAAACAGGGGTACTACGAGCAGTACTTC
few,TRBJ1-3,TRBD1,TRBV20-1,CSAPLTGLGTGGAGYTIYF,TGCAGTGCTCCCTTGACTGGCCTCGGGACAGGGGGCGCGGGATACACCATATATTTT
few,TRBJ2-2,TRBD2,TRBV2,CASSRLIAGGYTGELFF,TGTGCCAGCAGTCGACTTATAGCGGGAGGGTACACCGGGGAGCTGTTTTTT
-,TRBJ2-2,-,TRBV15,CATSRVGGELFF,TGTGCCACCAGCAGAGTCGGCGGGGAGCTGTTTTTT
-,TRBJ2-1,TRBD1,TRBV27,CASSPTGTGGYNEQFF,TGTGCCAGCAGCCCGACCGGGACAGGGGGCTACAATGAGCAGTTCTTC
-,TRBJ2-1,TRBD2,TRBV6-1,CASSTGLAGPHEQFF,TGTGCCAGCAGTACGGGACTAGCGGGACCCCATGAGCAGTTCTTC
few,TRBJ2-7,-,TRBV4-2,CASSQVLGSSYEQYF,TGTGCCAGCAGCCAAGTGTTGGGGAGTTCCTACGAGCAGTACTTC